Included here is one T cell receptor beta chain sequence, with context. CDR3 size: 13 residues. Trimming removed 0 bases from V and 5 bases from J, with 8 bases in between. Germline-derived CDR1 and CDR2 are SGHRS and YFSETQ. Some clones are missing from TCRdb's copy, which holds only in-frame ones; the method was immunoSEQ multiplex PCR. This table holds around 93,000 clones, about 90% found once. This specimen comes from a study of blood T cell repertoires in COVID-19. Study-wide context: The analysed material was cDNA or gDNA that came from T cells, B-cell-depleted T cells, or PBMCs.

The clonotype was recovered from a man aged 18 to 30 with COVID-19, enrolled during active disease. The chain couples TRBV5-1 to TRBJ2-5; maybe TRBD2 (6 bases). The sequenced sample was peripheral blood. The CDR3 DNA is TGCGCCAGCAGCTTGGGAGGAGGGGAGACCCAGTACTTC. Its protein product is CASSLGGGETQYF.